These 14 T cell receptor beta chains were sequenced from one sample in a study of cytomegalovirus exposure and HLA in healthy donors. Both 60 Vbeta primers and 13 Jbeta primers went into the PCR. Repertoires were generated with immunoSEQ multiplex PCR, while TCRdb's copy carries only in-frame clones and drops some. The repertoire includes more than 90,000 clones, around 80% of them detected once, and 0.76% sits in the top ten. The sequencing sample was made of PBMCs. The receptors originated from a woman aged 60-75 years in good health and CMV-seronegative.

The J gene is TRBJ1-3, the V gene TRBV4-3; no clear D. Germline V gives CDR1 LGHNA, CDR2 YSLEER. There are 12 residues in the CDR3. Trimming pared 1 base from V and 6 bases from J, leaving 4 bases between. CDR3 bases: TGCGCCAGCAGCCAAGGAGCAAACACCATATATTTT. It encodes CASSQGANTIYF.

The J gene is TRBJ1-1, the V gene TRBV5-1; D unresolved. There are 15 residues in the CDR3. V lost 0 bases and J 4 bases, leaving 13 bases between the germline ends. Germline V CDR1 and CDR2: SGHRS, YFSETQ. The CDR3 bases are TGCGCCAGCAGCTTGGGCTCACTAAGGTTCACTGAAGCTTTCTTT. Its translation: CASSLGSLRFTEAFF.

The chain recombines TRBV21-1 with TRBJ2-1; TRBD1 is the table's D call, not checked against the DNA. TRBV21-1 corresponds to a pseudogene. The CDR3 is 13 amino acids. Written as DNA, the CDR3 is TGTGCCAGCAGCGTCCACCACAGGGATGAGCAGTTCTTC. Its protein product is CASSVHHRDEQFF.

The gene calls are TRBV28 and TRBJ2-1; TRBD2 matches 8 bases. The V and J ends lost 2 bases and 8 bases, in that order; junction bases with no gene match: 5. Germline CDR1 and CDR2: MDHEN and SYDVKM. CDR3 length equals 14 residues. The CDR3 DNA sequence: TGTGCCAGCAGTTTACTTAGCGGGACCGATGAGCAGTTCTTC. It yields the protein CASSLLSGTDEQFF. Full variable domain (outside the CDR3, taken from reference TRBV28 and TRBJ2-1): DVKVTQSSRYLVKRTGEKVFLECVQDMDHENMFWYRQDPGLGLRLIYFSYDVKMKEKGDIPEGYSVSREKKERFSLILESASTNQTSMYLCASSLLSGTDEQFFGPGTRLTVL.

The chain is built from TRBV7-2 and TRBJ1-1; perhaps TRBD1 as D (6 bases). Trimming cost V 5 bases and J 3 bases, with 16 bases left between them. The CDR3 covers 15 residues. The germline V gene encodes CDR1 SGHTA and CDR2 FQGNSA. The CDR3 sequence: CASSPGTEGDTEAFF. The DNA for the CDR3 is TGTGCCAGCAGCCCTGGGACCGAGGGGGACACTGAAGCTTTCTTT.

The V and J genes are TRBV15 and TRBJ1-1; D is undetermined. The length of the CDR3 is 13 residues. V was shortened by 6 bases and J by 5 bases, with 13 bases between the two germline ends. Germline CDR1 reads LNHNV; CDR2 reads YYDKDF (reference sequence). This CDR3 reads CATSDSGWTEAFF. CDR3 nucleotide sequence: TGTGCCACCAGTGACTCGGGGTGGACTGAAGCTTTCTTT.

The V call is TRBV6-5, the J call TRBJ2-1, with TRBD2 matching over 10 bases. This CDR3 is 13 amino acids long. J gave up 8 bases and V 7 bases, and 5 bases lay outside the gene matches. Looked up from germline, CDR1 is MNHEY and CDR2 is SVGAGI. CDR3 DNA sequence: TGTGCCAGCACTTTAGCGGGAGGCGATGAGCAGTTCTTC. Translated, it gives CASTLAGGDEQFF.

V and J are TRBV28 and TRBJ1-1; D is undetermined. Germline loops: CDR1 MDHEN, CDR2 SYDVKM. V lost 5 bases to trimming and J lost 1 base, with 5 bases between them. The length of the CDR3 is 12 residues. CDR3 residues: CASSQQNTEAFF. DNA of the CDR3: TGTGCCAGCAGTCAACAGAACACTGAAGCTTTCTTT.

CDR3 DNA sequence: TGTGCCAGCAGCTTCTCCCGTAACACTGAAGCTTTCTTT. It is translated as CASSFSRNTEAFF. The chain has TRBV5-4 and TRBJ1-1; no definite D call. The CDR3 sequence is 13 residues long. The germline V gene has CDR1 SGHNT and CDR2 YYREEE (reference sequence). The V end was cut by 2 bases, the J end by 2 bases, with 7 bases between.

CDR3 amino acids: CASSRGSGEQFF. As DNA, the CDR3 is TGTGCCAGCAGTAGGGGGTCGGGTGAGCAGTTCTTC. The chain combines TRBV28 with TRBJ2-1; weak D call: TRBD1 (6 bases). Trimming removed 5 bases at V and 9 bases at J, with 11 bases between. The CDR3 extends over 12 amino acids. The germline gives CDR1 MDHEN, CDR2 SYDVKM.

The rearrangement uses TRBV15 and TRBJ2-1, with 9 bases aligning to TRBD2. The CDR3 totals 16 residues. V was pared by 1 base and J by 3 bases, with 4 bases of the junction left unmatched. CDR1 and CDR2 (germline): LNHNV, YYDKDF (reference sequence). The CDR3: CATSRGLAEIYNEQFF. In nucleotides, the CDR3 is TGTGCCACCAGCAGAGGACTAGCGGAGATCTACAATGAGCAGTTCTTC.

The rearrangement uses TRBV9 and TRBJ2-7, with 8 bases aligning to TRBD1. The V segment lost 4 bases and the J segment 1 base; nucleotides outside the gene matches: 7. Germline-derived CDR1 and CDR2 are SGDLS and YYNGEE. The CDR3 is 15 amino acids. The CDR3 sequence: CASSPSQGASYEQYF. The CDR3 DNA sequence: TGTGCCAGCAGCCCCAGCCAGGGGGCTTCCTACGAGCAGTACTTC.

V gene TRBV7-9 combines with J gene TRBJ2-3; 8 bases fit TRBD2. Germline CDR1 is SEHNR and CDR2 is FQNEAQ (reference sequence). This CDR3 comprises 14 residues. After removal of 5 bases from V and 1 base from J, the junction contained 2 bases not matched to a gene. CDR3 loop: CASSPTSGTDTQYF. The CDR3 region has the DNA TGTGCCAGCAGCCCGACTAGCGGCACAGATACGCAGTATTTT.

This rearrangement joins TRBV7-2 to TRBJ1-5, with TRBD1 as a possible D gene (5 bases). Germline lookup yields CDR1 SGHTA and CDR2 FQGNSA. V lost 3 bases, J lost 7 bases, and 10 bases lay in between. The CDR3 has 13 amino acids. DNA for the CDR3: TGTGCCAGCAGCTTCAGGGTGGGGCAGCCCCAGCATTTT. This sequence encodes CASSFRVGQPQHF.